This T cell receptor beta chain is from a study of T cells expressing NK-cell markers. Study outcomes and limitations: In about 6 donors, dominant CD3+CD56+NKG2C+ clonotypes ranked among the top 10 CD8+ clonotypes. Among several donors, these clonotypes also ranked first in the CD3+CD56-NKG2C+ fraction.

Libraries used 5'RACE template switching adding universal primer site and UMIs. After re-calling the 5' RACE reads, TCRdb lists one entry per CDR3 protein, DNA absent. This listing includes about 550,000 distinct CDR3 sequences. On this clonotype itself: Its antigen remains unidentified.

The germline V gene encodes CDR1 SGHAT and CDR2 FQNNGV. This CDR3 spans 17 amino acids. The chain couples TRBV11-2 to TRBJ2-2; TCRdb's D call, TRBD1, is unchecked because there is no DNA. The sequencing input was blood T cells: a sorted CD56 or NKG2C T cell subset, CD4+ or CD8+ T cells, or bulk PBMC T cells (not recorded which). This receptor was taken from a man aged 18 to 30 in good health. This CDR3 is CASSLVGQKKGTGELFF.